The sequence of this TCR beta chain was determined in a study of T-cell reconstitution after alpha-beta-depleted transplantation in children. Library preparation (for TCRbeta) was performed with unique molecular identifiers. Using its own MiXCR run on the PCR reads, TCRdb lists one record per CDR3 protein. Of some 500,000 distinct CDR3 sequences listed, around 18% are singletons. This TCR derives from a human donor who donated a stem cell graft to a child with acute lymphoblastic leukemia. This specimen was PBMCs from the stem cell graft donor, taken from the stem cell graft.

The CDR3 bases are TGCAGCGTTGAAGATCTCACAGGCCCAGATACGCAGTATTTT. This translates into CSVEDLTGPDTQYF. This chain joins TRBV29-1 and TRBJ2-3; maybe TRBD1 (5 bases). Trimming took 0 bases from V and 4 from J, leaving 11 bases between them. Germline loops: CDR1 SQVTM, CDR2 ANQGSEA. The CDR3 spans 14 residues.